The 8 T cell receptor beta chains in this list originate from one sample, sequenced in a study of blood T cells in healthy people across ages. Using a J-beta primer mix together with a sample-barcoded 5' primer, a second PCR was run for about 6 to 12 cycles. TCRdb re-called the 5' RACE reads with MiXCR, one entry per CDR3 protein. The sample lists about 800,000 distinct CDR3 sequences, 35% to 60% occurring once. Material for sequencing was blood. The receptors stem from a man older than 75 in good health.

This clonotype was observed a few times. This chain links TRBV5-1 with TRBJ2-3; 10 nucleotides line up with TRBD2. Germline values: CDR1 SGHRS, CDR2 YFSETQ. The CDR3 runs 16 residues. V was pared by 4 bases and J by 5 bases, with 10 bases of the junction left unmatched. The CDR3 DNA follows: TGCGCCAGCAGCGTCACTAGCGGGGTAAACCTAGATACGCAGTATTTT. Encoded protein: CASSVTSGVNLDTQYF.

V and J are TRBV29-1 and TRBJ2-1; maybe TRBD2 (6 bases). Germline V gene lookup returns CDR1 SQVTM and CDR2 ANQGSEA. Between the trimmed V and J ends, which lost 3 bases and 3 bases, there was a span of 18 bases. The CDR3 has 16 amino acids. The CDR3: CSVDSGLAGIYNEQFF. The CDR3 coding sequence is TGCAGCGTTGACAGTGGACTGGCGGGGATCTACAATGAGCAGTTCTTC.

About this clonotype itself: The junction does not match germline at one end; this may be a read error. V and J are TRBV7-2 and TRBJ2-1; 7 bases are shared with TRBD2. The CDR3 spans 17 residues. In germline, CDR1 is SGHTA, CDR2 FQGNSA. The CDR3 coding sequence is TGTGCCGGCAGCTTATTGCGGGAGACCCTTTCCTACAATGAGCAGTTCTTC. Translating gives CAGSLLRETLSYNEQFF. Combining the CDR3 with reference TRBV7-2 and TRBJ2-1 gives the whole variable domain GAGVSQSPSNKVTEKGKDVELRCDPISGHTALYWYRQSLGQGLEFLIYFQGNSAPDKSGLPSDRFSAERTGGSVSTLTIQRTQQEDSAVYLCAGSLLRETLSYNEQFFGPGTRLTVL.

With respect to this clonotype: A much larger clone differs from this one at a single base, so this may be a read error. The rearrangement links TRBV20-1 to TRBJ2-1; weak D call: TRBD2 (6 bases). Germline-derived CDR1 and CDR2 are DFQATT and SNEGSKA (reference sequence). Trimming shortened V by 4 bases and J by 0 bases, and 22 bases separated the two germline ends. The CDR3 totals 18 residues. The CDR3 spells CSATRLARLRSSYNEQFF. Here the CDR3 DNA reads TGCAGTGCTACCCGTCTAGCGAGATTACGAAGCTCCTACAATGAGCAGTTCTTC.

The genes are TRBV12-3 or TRBV12-4 and TRBJ2-7; 7 nucleotides align to TRBD2. The V gene end was trimmed by 4 bases and the J gene end by 12 bases; junction bases not matched to a gene: 9. The CDR3 loop spans 12 amino acids. CDR3 sequence: CASSSFGGRVYF. CDR3 sequence (DNA): TGTGCCAGCAGTTCCTTTGGAGGGAGGGTGTACTTC.

This clonotype was recorded at least ten times. V usage is TRBV29-1 and J usage is TRBJ2-7; a possible D gene is TRBD1 (5 bases). The CDR3 sequence is 11 residues long. V shed 4 bases and J shed 4 bases, with 8 bases lying between them. Germline CDR1 reads SQVTM; CDR2 reads ANQGSEA. The CDR3 DNA is TGCAGCGTTGGCAGGGATTACGAGCAGTACTTC. Translating it yields CSVGRDYEQYF.

This clonotype showed up many times. The V and J genes are TRBV29-1 and TRBJ1-2; 7 bases agree with TRBD1. The CDR3 contains 15 residues. The germline V gene has CDR1 SQVTM and CDR2 ANQGSEA. The V and J ends lost 6 bases and 3 bases, in that order; junction bases with no gene match: 13. The CDR3: CSVRGGGEMDYGYTF. DNA for the CDR3: TGCAGCGTCCGAGGGGGCGGGGAGATGGACTATGGCTACACCTTC.

The chain is built from TRBV29-1 and TRBJ2-4; TRBD2 is a possible D gene (8 bases). The germline V gene has CDR1 SQVTM and CDR2 ANQGSEA. The CDR3 extends over 14 amino acids. Here the CDR3 DNA reads TGCTGCGGACGGGGGGGGACAGACGAAAACATTCAGTACTTC. Its translation: CCGRGGTDENIQYF.